What follows is one T cell receptor (beta chain) and its context. CDR1 SNHLY and CDR2 FYNNEI come from the germline V gene. Trimming cost V 3 bases and J 3 bases, with 14 bases left between them. The CDR3 has 15 residues. TCRdb's copy holds only in-frame clones and misses some; the assay was immunoSEQ multiplex PCR. The sample has approximately 45,000 clones; 65% to 85% are singletons. This entry belongs to a study of blood T cell repertoires in COVID-19. The TCR sequence derives from a woman aged 80 or over with acute or convalescent COVID-19. Sequenced material: peripheral blood. This chain links TRBV2 with TRBJ2-5; TRBD1 might be the D (5 bases). The CDR3 DNA sequence: TGTGCCAGCAGTGAGGGGCCTGCCGAGGAAGAGACCCAGTACTTC. It translates to CASSEGPAEEETQYF.